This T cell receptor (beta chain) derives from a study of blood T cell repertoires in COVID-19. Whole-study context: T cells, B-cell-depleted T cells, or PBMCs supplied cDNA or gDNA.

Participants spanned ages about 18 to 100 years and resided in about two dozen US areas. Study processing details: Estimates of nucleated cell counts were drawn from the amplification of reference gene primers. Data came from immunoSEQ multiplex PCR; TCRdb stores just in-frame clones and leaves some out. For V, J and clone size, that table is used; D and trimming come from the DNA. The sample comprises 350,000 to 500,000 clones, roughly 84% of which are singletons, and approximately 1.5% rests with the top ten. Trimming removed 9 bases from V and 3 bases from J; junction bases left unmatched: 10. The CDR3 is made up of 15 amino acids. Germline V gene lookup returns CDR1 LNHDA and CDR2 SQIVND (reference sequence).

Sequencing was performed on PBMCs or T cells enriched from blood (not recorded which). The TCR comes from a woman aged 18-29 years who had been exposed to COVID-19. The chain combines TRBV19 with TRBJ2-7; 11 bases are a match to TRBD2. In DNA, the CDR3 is TGTGCCAGCACCCTTTCCGGGACTAGCGGCTACGAGCAGTACTTC. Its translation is CASTLSGTSGYEQYF.